The present T cell receptor (beta chain) was sequenced within a study of blood T cells in healthy people across ages. Study outcomes and limitations: The fall in TCR beta diversity per million T cells was roughly linear with age.

This clonotype was detected only a few times. Its antigen remains unidentified. The second PCR ran about 6 to 12 cycles with a sample-barcoded 5' primer and J-beta primers. TCRdb reprocessed the 5' RACE reads with MiXCR, giving one entry per CDR3 protein. The sample has roughly 1.9 million distinct CDR3 sequences; approximately 39% are singletons. Germline values: CDR1 SGHTA, CDR2 FQGNSA. V lost 4 bases and J 4 bases, leaving 12 bases between the germline ends. This CDR3 is built from 14 residues. The origin of this receptor is a human donor in good health. The sample taken for sequencing was blood. The chain recombines TRBV7-2 with TRBJ2-3; D possibly corresponds to TRBD2 (5 bases). CDR3 bases: TGTGCCAGCAGCTACTTAAGCGGAGCAGATACGCAGTATTTT. Amino acid sequence: CASSYLSGADTQYF. Full variable domain (remainder filled in from reference TRBV7-2 and TRBJ2-3): GAGVSQSPSNKVTEKGKDVELRCDPISGHTALYWYRQSLGQGLEFLIYFQGNSAPDKSGLPSDRFSAERTGGSVSTLTIQRTQQEDSAVYLCASSYLSGADTQYFGPGTRLTVL.